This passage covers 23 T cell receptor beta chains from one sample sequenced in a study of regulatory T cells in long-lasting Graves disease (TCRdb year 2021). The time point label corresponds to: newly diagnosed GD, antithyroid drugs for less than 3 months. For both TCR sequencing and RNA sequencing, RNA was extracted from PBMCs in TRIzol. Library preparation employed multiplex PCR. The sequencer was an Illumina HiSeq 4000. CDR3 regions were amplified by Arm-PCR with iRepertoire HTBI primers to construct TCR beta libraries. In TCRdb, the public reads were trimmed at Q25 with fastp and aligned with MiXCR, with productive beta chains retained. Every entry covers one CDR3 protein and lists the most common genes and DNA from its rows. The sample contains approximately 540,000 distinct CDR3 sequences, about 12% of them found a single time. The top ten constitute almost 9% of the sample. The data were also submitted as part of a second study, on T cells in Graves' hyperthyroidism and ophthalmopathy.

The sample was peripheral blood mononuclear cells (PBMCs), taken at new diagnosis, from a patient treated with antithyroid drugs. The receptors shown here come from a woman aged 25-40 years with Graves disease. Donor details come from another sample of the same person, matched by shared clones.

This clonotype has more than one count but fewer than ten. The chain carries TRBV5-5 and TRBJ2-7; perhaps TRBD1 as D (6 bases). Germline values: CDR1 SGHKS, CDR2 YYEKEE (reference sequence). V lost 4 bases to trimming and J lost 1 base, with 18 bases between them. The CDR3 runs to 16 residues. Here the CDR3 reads CASSQDRSLRSYEQYF. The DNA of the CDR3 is TGTGCCAGCAGCCAAGACAGGTCTCTAAGATCCTACGAGCAGTACTTC.

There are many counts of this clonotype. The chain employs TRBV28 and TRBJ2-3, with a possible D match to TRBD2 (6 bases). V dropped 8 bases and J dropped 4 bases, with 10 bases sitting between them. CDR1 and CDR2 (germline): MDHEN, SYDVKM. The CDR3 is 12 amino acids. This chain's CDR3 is CASGGSSDTQYF. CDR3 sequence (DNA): TGTGCCAGCGGGGGGAGTTCAGATACGCAGTATTTT.

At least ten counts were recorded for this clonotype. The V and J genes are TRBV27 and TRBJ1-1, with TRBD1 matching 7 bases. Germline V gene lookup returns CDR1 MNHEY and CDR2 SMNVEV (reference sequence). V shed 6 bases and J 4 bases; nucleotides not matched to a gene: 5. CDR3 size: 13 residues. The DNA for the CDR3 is TGTGCCAGCAGGTTCCAGGGGGTCACTGAAGCTTTCTTT. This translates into CASRFQGVTEAFF.

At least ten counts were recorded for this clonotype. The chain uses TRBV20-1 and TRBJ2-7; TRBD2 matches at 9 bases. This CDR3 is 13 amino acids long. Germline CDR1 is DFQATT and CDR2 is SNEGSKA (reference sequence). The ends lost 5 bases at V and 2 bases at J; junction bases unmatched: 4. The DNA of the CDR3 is TGCAGTGCTTACGCGGGAGGGCCCTACGAGCAGTACTTC. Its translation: CSAYAGGPYEQYF.

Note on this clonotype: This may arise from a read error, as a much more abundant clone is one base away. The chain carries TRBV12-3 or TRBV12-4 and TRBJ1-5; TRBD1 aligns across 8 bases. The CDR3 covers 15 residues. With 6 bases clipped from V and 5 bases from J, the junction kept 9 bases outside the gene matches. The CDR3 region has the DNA TGTGCCAGCAGAAAAACAGGGGACAGGTATCAGCCCCAGCATTTT. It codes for CASRKTGDRYQPQHF.

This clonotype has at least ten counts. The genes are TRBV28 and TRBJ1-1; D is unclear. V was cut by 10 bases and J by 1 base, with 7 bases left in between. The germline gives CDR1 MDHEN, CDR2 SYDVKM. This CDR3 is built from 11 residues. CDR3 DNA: TGTGCCACCTATGCGAACACTGAAGCTTTCTTT. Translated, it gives CATYANTEAFF.

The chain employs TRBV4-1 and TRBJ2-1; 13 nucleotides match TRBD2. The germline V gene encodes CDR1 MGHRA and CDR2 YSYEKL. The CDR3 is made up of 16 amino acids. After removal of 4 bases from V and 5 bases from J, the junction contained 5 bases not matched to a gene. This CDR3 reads CASSRLGTSGNNEQFF. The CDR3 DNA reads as TGCGCCAGCAGCCGCCTCGGGACTAGCGGGAACAATGAGCAGTTCTTC.

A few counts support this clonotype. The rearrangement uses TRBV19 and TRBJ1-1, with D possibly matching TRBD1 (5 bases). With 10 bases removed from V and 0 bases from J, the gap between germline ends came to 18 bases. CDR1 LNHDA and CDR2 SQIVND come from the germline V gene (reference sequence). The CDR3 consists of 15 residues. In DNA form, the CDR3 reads TGTGCCACCCAAACCCGCGCGGACATGAACACTGAAGCTTTCTTT. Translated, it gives CATQTRADMNTEAFF.

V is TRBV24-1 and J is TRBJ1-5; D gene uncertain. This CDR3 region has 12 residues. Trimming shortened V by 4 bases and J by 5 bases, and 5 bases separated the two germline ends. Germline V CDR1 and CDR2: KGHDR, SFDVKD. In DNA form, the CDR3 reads TGTGCCACCAGTGAGTACGATCAGCCCCAGCATTTT. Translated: CATSEYDQPQHF.

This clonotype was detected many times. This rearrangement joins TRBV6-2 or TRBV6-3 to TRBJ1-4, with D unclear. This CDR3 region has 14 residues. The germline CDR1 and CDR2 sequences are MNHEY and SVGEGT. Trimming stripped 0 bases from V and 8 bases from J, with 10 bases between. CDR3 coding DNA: TGTGCCAGCAGTTACTCGAGATTTCGGGAAAAACTGTTTTTT. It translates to CASSYSRFREKLFF.

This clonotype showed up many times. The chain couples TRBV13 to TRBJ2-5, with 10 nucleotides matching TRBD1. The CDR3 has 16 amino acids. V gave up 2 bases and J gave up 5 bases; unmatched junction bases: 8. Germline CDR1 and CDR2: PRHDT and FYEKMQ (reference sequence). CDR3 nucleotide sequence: TGTGCCAGCAGCTTATTCGTGGGACAGGGGATGGAGACCCAGTACTTC. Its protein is CASSLFVGQGMETQYF.

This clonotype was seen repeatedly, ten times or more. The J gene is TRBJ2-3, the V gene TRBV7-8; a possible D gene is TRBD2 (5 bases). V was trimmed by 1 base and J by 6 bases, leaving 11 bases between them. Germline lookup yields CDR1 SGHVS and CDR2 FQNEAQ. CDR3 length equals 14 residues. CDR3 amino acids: CASSLGLAWDTQYF. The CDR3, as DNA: TGTGCCAGCAGCTTAGGGCTAGCCTGGGATACGCAGTATTTT.

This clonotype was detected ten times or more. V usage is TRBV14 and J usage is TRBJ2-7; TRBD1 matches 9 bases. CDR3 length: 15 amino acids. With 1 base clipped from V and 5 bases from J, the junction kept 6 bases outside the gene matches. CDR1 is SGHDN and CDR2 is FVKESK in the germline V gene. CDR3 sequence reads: CASSQGDRDPNEQYF. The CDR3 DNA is TGTGCCAGCAGCCAAGGGGACAGGGATCCCAACGAGCAGTACTTC.

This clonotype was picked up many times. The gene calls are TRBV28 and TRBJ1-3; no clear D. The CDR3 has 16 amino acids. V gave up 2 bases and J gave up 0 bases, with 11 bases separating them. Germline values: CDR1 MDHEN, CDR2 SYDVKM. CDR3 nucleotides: TGTGCCAGCAGTTTAGGAGTAAAGGGCTCTGGAAACACCATATATTTT. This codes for CASSLGVKGSGNTIYF.

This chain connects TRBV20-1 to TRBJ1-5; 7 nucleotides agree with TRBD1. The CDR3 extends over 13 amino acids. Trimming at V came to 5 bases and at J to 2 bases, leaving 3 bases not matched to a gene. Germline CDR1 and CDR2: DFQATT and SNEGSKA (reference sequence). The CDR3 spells CSAHRGRNQPQHF. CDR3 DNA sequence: TGCAGTGCTCACAGGGGTCGCAATCAGCCCCAGCATTTT.

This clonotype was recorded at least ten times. The CDR3 DNA reads as TGTGCCAGCAGCGAGGGACAGCGTAATGAAAAACTGTTTTTT. As protein: CASSEGQRNEKLFF. The gene calls are TRBV9 and TRBJ1-4, with TRBD1 matching 7 bases. This CDR3 spans 14 amino acids. From germline, CDR1 is SGDLS and CDR2 YYNGEE. The V and J ends lost 3 bases and 4 bases, in that order; junction bases with no gene match: 3.

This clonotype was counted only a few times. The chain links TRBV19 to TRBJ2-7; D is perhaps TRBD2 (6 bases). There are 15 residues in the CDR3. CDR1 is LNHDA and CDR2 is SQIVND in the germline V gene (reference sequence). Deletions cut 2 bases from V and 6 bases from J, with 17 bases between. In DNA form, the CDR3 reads TGTGCCAGTAGTATATTTGCTAGCGAGCGGAGCGAGCAGTACTTC. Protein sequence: CASSIFASERSEQYF. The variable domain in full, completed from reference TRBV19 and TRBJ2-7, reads DGGITQSPKYLFRKEGQNVTLSCEQNLNHDAMYWYRQDPGQGLRLIYYSQIVNDFQKGDIAEGYSVSREKKESFPLTVTSAQKNPTAFYLCASSIFASERSEQYFGPGTRLTVT.

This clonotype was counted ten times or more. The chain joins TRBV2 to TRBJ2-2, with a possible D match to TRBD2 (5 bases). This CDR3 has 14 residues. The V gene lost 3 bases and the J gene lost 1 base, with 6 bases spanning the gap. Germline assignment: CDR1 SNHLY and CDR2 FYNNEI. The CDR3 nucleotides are TGTGCCAGCAGTGATGAGGGGAACACCGGGGAGCTGTTTTTT. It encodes CASSDEGNTGELFF.

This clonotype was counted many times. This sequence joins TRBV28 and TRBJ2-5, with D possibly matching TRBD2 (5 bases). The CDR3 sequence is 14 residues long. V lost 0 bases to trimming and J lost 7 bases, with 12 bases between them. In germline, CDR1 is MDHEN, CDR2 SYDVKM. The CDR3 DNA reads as TGTGCCAGCAGTTTATGGGCAGAAGAGGGGACCCAGTACTTC. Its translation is CASSLWAEEGTQYF.

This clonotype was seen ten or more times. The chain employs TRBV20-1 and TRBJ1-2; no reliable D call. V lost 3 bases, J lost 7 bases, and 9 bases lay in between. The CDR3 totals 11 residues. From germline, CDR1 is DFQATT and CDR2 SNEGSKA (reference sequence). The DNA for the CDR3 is TGCAGTGCTAGCCCCACCCTTGGCTACACCTTC. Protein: CSASPTLGYTF.

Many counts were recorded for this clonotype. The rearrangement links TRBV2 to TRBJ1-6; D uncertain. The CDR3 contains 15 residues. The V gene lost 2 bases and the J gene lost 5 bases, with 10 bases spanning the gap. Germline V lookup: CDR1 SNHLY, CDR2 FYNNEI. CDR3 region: CASSETVSNNSPLHF. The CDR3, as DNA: TGTGCCAGCAGTGAAACGGTCAGCAATAATTCACCCCTCCACTTT.

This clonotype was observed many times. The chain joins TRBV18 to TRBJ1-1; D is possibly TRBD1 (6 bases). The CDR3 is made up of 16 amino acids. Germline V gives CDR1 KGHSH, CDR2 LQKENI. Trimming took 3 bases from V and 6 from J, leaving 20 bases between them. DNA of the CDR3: TGTGCCAGCTCACCTGAGTTGAACAGGGCAGTTTCTGAAGCTTTCTTT. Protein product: CASSPELNRAVSEAFF.

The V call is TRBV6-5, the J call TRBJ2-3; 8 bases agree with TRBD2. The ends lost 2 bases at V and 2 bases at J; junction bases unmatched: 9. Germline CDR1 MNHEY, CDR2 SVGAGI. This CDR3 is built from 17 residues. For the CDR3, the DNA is TGTGCCAGCAGTTACGGCCGGGTAGCGGGAATCACAGATACGCAGTATTTT. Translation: CASSYGRVAGITDTQYF.